The 17 T cell receptor beta chains listed next were all sequenced from one sample in a study of identical twins. TCRdb reprocessed the 5' RACE reads with MiXCR, giving one entry per CDR3 protein. Of some 730,000 distinct CDR3 sequences detected, roughly 18% appear once; the ten largest clones hold approximately 14%. These data also formed part of another study, on T cells expressing NK-cell markers.

Sequences were obtained from PBMCs. These receptors were obtained from a woman between 18 and 30 years old in good health.

V gene TRBV6-2 or TRBV6-3 combines with J gene TRBJ2-1; 11 bases agree with TRBD2. Germline values: CDR1 MNHEY, CDR2 SVGEGT. This CDR3 is built from 14 residues. The CDR3 region has the DNA TGTGCGGCGAAGGGACTAGCGGAGCGCAATGAGCAGTTCTTC. This gives the protein CAAKGLAERNEQFF.

This clonotype has more than one count but fewer than ten. The chain is built from TRBV11-1 and TRBJ1-1; D is unclear. Per germline, CDR1 SGHAT and CDR2 FQDESV (reference sequence). This CDR3 is 12 amino acids long. V shed 1 base and J shed 7 bases, with 7 bases lying between them. CDR3 amino acids: CASSLVPIEAFF. Here the CDR3 DNA reads TGTGCCAGCAGCTTAGTTCCGATTGAAGCTTTCTTT. The whole variable domain, filled in from reference TRBV11-1 and TRBJ1-1, reads EAEVAQSPRYKITEKSQAVAFWCDPISGHATLYWYRQILGQGPELLVQFQDESVVDDSQLPKDRFSAERLKGVDSTLKIQPAELGDSAMYLCASSLVPIEAFFGQGTRLTVV.

This clonotype was detected only a few times. This chain joins TRBV6-5 and TRBJ1-2, with D possibly matching TRBD1 (6 bases). Germline V gene lookup returns CDR1 MNHEY and CDR2 SVGAGI. The CDR3 consists of 13 residues. Trimming took 3 bases from V and 6 from J, leaving 11 bases between them. The CDR3 loop is CASSYSGEHGYTF. The CDR3 coding sequence is TGTGCCAGCAGTTATTCAGGGGAGCATGGCTACACCTTC.

The rearrangement joins TRBV12-5 to TRBJ2-5; a possible D gene is TRBD2 (7 bases). Per the germline V gene, CDR1 is LGHNT and CDR2 is FRNRAP. The ends were cut back, 6 bases at V and 5 bases at J, with 19 bases in the middle. This CDR3 has 15 residues. CDR3 nucleotide sequence: TGTGCTAGTGGGCCCCGGGGGGCTCCCCTGGAGACCCAGTACTTC. Its translation is CASGPRGAPLETQYF.

This clonotype was seen more than once but under ten times. The chain couples TRBV6-5 to TRBJ2-2; D is perhaps TRBD1 (5 bases). Germline CDR1 is MNHEY and CDR2 is SVGAGI. Trimming cost V 2 bases and J 5 bases, with 12 bases left between them. CDR3 size: 15 residues. CDR3 sequence: CASSYRTPGTGELFF. DNA of the CDR3: TGTGCCAGCAGTTACCGGACACCCGGGACCGGGGAGCTGTTTTTT.

The chain carries TRBV6-5 and TRBJ2-7; no reliable D call. In germline, CDR1 is MNHEY, CDR2 SVGAGI. V was shortened by 2 bases and J by 5 bases, with 13 bases between the two germline ends. CDR3 length equals 14 residues. CDR3 in amino acids: CASSYGGPLNEQYF. CDR3 coding DNA: TGTGCCAGCAGTTACGGTGGGCCACTCAACGAGCAGTACTTC.

A few counts support this clonotype. The chain employs TRBV20-1 and TRBJ2-2, with 9 bases lining up with TRBD1. Looked up from germline, CDR1 is DFQATT and CDR2 is SNEGSKA (reference sequence). J lost 3 bases, V lost 0 bases, and 8 bases had no gene match. The CDR3 sequence is 17 residues long. The CDR3 sequence: CSARDRVGDRDTGELFF. The CDR3 region has the DNA TGCAGTGCTAGAGATCGGGTAGGGGACAGGGACACCGGGGAGCTGTTTTTT.

The rearrangement uses TRBV20-1 and TRBJ2-1; no definite D call. The germline gives CDR1 DFQATT, CDR2 SNEGSKA (reference sequence). V was shortened by 3 bases and J by 0 bases, with 12 bases between the two germline ends. This CDR3 has 15 amino acids. CDR3 in amino acids: CSASYLASSYNEQFF. CDR3 sequence (DNA): TGCAGTGCTAGTTATCTGGCTAGCTCCTACAATGAGCAGTTCTTC.

This clonotype was seen only a few times. The rearrangement joins TRBV20-1 to TRBJ1-1, with unresolved D. This CDR3 contains 14 residues. CDR1 DFQATT and CDR2 SNEGSKA come from the germline V gene (reference sequence). The V end lost 3 bases, the J end lost 0 bases, and 11 bases lay between the germline ends. DNA of the CDR3: TGCAGTGCTAGGAAGGTGAACTTGAACACTGAAGCTTTCTTT. Translation gives CSARKVNLNTEAFF.

The chain links TRBV27 to TRBJ1-1; weak D call: TRBD1 (5 bases). The CDR3 is 15 amino acids. Per the germline V gene, CDR1 is MNHEY and CDR2 is SMNVEV (reference sequence). The V and J ends lost 1 base and 4 bases respectively, with 13 bases between them. CDR3 sequence reads: CASSLFGAVGTEAFF. The CDR3 DNA reads TGTGCCAGCAGTTTATTTGGGGCAGTAGGCACTGAAGCTTTCTTT.

This clonotype was detected a few times. This chain's CDR3 is CASSSKGEGGPTNEKLFF. Here the CDR3 DNA reads TGTGCCAGCAGTTCTAAGGGTGAGGGAGGACCAACTAATGAAAAACTGTTTTTT. The chain is built from TRBV6-5 and TRBJ1-4; the D is unclear. The CDR3 extends over 18 amino acids. Germline loops: CDR1 MNHEY, CDR2 SVGAGI. Trimming took 4 bases from V and 0 from J, leaving 18 bases between them.

This clonotype occurred a few times. The chain uses TRBV20-1 and TRBJ1-2; 9 nucleotides match TRBD1. Looked up from germline, CDR1 is DFQATT and CDR2 is SNEGSKA (reference sequence). The CDR3 extends over 15 amino acids. The CDR3 DNA reads as TGCTATATACCCGACAGGGGGTGGGGGACGCGAGGCTACACCTTC. Translation: CYIPDRGWGTRGYTF.

The chain couples TRBV5-1 to TRBJ1-6; unclear D gene. Germline loops: CDR1 SGHRS, CDR2 YFSETQ. V gave up 0 bases and J gave up 6 bases, with 7 bases separating them. This CDR3 spans 14 amino acids. CDR3 region: CASSLDGSNSPLHF. Written as DNA, the CDR3 is TGCGCCAGCAGCTTGGATGGCAGTAATTCACCCCTCCACTTT.

This clonotype has more than one count but fewer than ten. The chain employs TRBV5-1 and TRBJ1-1; weak D call: TRBD1 (6 bases). Germline V lookup: CDR1 SGHRS, CDR2 YFSETQ. V lost 7 bases, J lost 6 bases, and 16 bases lay in between. The CDR3 loop spans 13 amino acids. The CDR3 nucleotides are TGCGCCAGCCAACCTACAGGGTTCGCTGAAGCTTTCTTT. Protein: CASQPTGFAEAFF.

The chain carries TRBV29-1 and TRBJ2-3; D may match TRBD1 or TRBD2 (6 bases each). The CDR3 extends over 15 amino acids. In germline, CDR1 is SQVTM, CDR2 ANQGSEA. V lost 7 bases, J lost 6 bases, and 23 bases lay in between. The CDR3 reads CSAEGGQKGYDTQYF. In nucleotides, the CDR3 is TGCAGCGCCGAGGGGGGCCAGAAGGGGTATGATACGCAGTATTTT.

The CDR3: CASSLAWDLGDYGYTF. The CDR3 DNA follows: TGTGCCAGCAGCTTAGCTTGGGATCTGGGTGACTATGGCTACACCTTC. The chain employs TRBV7-9 and TRBJ1-2; D uncertain. The germline gives CDR1 SEHNR, CDR2 FQNEAQ (reference sequence). V lost 0 bases to trimming and J lost 3 bases, with 14 bases between them. The CDR3 totals 16 residues.

The chain joins TRBV7-6 to TRBJ2-7; 11 bases are a match to TRBD2. Germline assignment: CDR1 SGHVS and CDR2 FNYEAQ. V lost 5 bases, J lost 3 bases, and 9 bases stayed unmatched. The CDR3 runs 16 residues. CDR3 bases: TGTGCCAGCAGCCCATGGGGTAGCGGGGGGGACTACGAGCAGTACTTC. It codes for CASSPWGSGGDYEQYF.